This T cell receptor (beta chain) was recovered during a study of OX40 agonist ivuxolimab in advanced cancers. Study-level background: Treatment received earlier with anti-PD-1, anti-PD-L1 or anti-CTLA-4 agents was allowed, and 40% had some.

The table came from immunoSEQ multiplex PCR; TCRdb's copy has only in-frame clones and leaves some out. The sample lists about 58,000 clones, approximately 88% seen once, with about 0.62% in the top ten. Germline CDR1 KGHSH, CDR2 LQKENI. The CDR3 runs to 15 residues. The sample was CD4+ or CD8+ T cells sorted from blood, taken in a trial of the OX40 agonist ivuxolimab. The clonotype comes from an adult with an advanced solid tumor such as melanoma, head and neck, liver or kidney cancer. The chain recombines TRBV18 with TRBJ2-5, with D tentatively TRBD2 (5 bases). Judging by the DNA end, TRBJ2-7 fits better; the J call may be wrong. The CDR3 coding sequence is TGTGCCAGCTCACTGACGGGGAGAAGCTCCTACGAGCAGTACTTC. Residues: CASSLTGRSSYEQYF.